This TCR beta chain comes out of a study of T-cell memory formation after mild COVID-19. Study information: There were largely donor-specific TCR clusters.

TCRdb fed the 5' RACE reads into MiXCR, producing one record per CDR3 protein. This sample has over 250,000 distinct CDR3 sequences, with roughly 15% found just once. Trimming removed 5 bases from V and 7 bases from J; junction bases left unmatched: 7. Looked up from germline, CDR1 is LNHDA and CDR2 is SQIVND (reference sequence). This CDR3 region has 14 residues. Study-wide results and limits: CD4+ bias marked clones expanding day 15 to 37, unlike balanced contracting clones. The pre-infection memory compartment contained some responding clones, suggesting cross-reactive memory joined.

This clonotype was counted a few times. Its antigen is still unknown. The chain is built from TRBV19 and TRBJ1-1; the match to TRBD1 covers 10 bases. Sequencing was performed on PBMCs or a T cell subset sorted from them (not recorded which). This TCR was recovered from a man aged 18-30 years who had mild COVID-19 (a few samples of this study predate the infection). Cell type and time point are not known. The CDR3 reads CASSSVTGGFEAFF. The CDR3 region has the DNA TGTGCCAGTAGTTCCGTGACAGGGGGCTTTGAAGCTTTCTTT.